Listed here are 7 T cell receptor beta chains from one sample, sequenced in a study of radiotherapy plus CTLA-4 blockade in lung cancer. Using immunoSEQ multiplex PCR, the repertoire was profiled, and TCRdb retains in-frame clones only, with some absent. The data hold 83,000 or so clones, with around 83% observed a single time. Sample: peripheral blood, taken from a patient treated with radiotherapy plus ipilimumab. These receptors all come from a human donor with non-small cell lung cancer who had stable disease on radiotherapy plus ipilimumab.

This chain connects TRBV28 to TRBJ2-2, with 9 bases aligning to TRBD1. The CDR3 sequence is 15 residues long. J lost 4 bases, V lost 4 bases, and 4 bases had no gene match. From germline, CDR1 is MDHEN and CDR2 SYDVKM. The CDR3 nucleotides read TGTGCCAGCAGTTCCGGACAGGGGTTCACCGGGGAGCTGTTTTTT. Translated, it gives CASSSGQGFTGELFF.

The chain carries TRBV6-5 and TRBJ2-2; TRBD2 is a possible D gene (5 bases). V dropped 5 bases and J dropped 0 bases, with 10 bases sitting between them. The CDR3 sequence is 15 residues long. Per the germline V gene, CDR1 is MNHEY and CDR2 is SVGAGI. The CDR3 nucleotides are TGTGCCAGCAGTCTGAGAGGGACGAACACCGGGGAGCTGTTTTTT. Translation gives CASSLRGTNTGELFF.

The chain uses TRBV28 and TRBJ2-1; TRBD1 matches 8 bases. Germline CDR1 reads MDHEN; CDR2 reads SYDVKM. This CDR3 has 14 residues. V gave up 5 bases and J gave up 7 bases; unmatched junction bases: 7. CDR3 coding DNA: TGTGCCAGCAGTGTGACAGGGGAAGGAAATGAGCAGTTCTTC. Protein: CASSVTGEGNEQFF.

This chain connects TRBV6-1 to TRBJ1-4, with D perhaps TRBD1 (6 bases). Trimming took off 1 base at V and 2 bases at J, with 17 bases between the two ends. CDR1 MNHNS and CDR2 SASEGT come from the germline V gene. There are 18 residues in the CDR3. The CDR3 loop is CASSEVGDTGWTNEKLFF. CDR3 sequence (DNA): TGTGCCAGCAGTGAAGTGGGGGACACTGGATGGACTAATGAAAAACTGTTTTTT.

V is TRBV7-2 and J is TRBJ2-1, with 7 bases identical to TRBD1. From germline, CDR1 is SGHTA and CDR2 FQGNSA. The CDR3 runs to 14 residues. J gave up 7 bases and V 5 bases, and 8 bases lay outside the gene matches. The CDR3 here is CASSTPDRANEQFF. The CDR3, as DNA: TGTGCCAGCAGCACCCCCGACAGGGCGAATGAGCAGTTCTTC.

The J gene is TRBJ1-4, the V gene TRBV29-1; D not resolved. CDR1 and CDR2 from the germline V gene are SQVTM and ANQGSEA. V was cut by 5 bases and J by 0 bases, with 13 bases left in between. The CDR3 length is 15 residues. CDR3 coding DNA: TGCAGCGTTATGGAGGAACACACAACTAATGAAAAACTGTTTTTT. Its protein product is CSVMEEHTTNEKLFF. Based on the CDR3 plus reference TRBV29-1 and TRBJ1-4, the full variable domain is SAVISQKPSRDICQRGTSLTIQCQVDSQVTMMFWYRQQPGQSLTLIATANQGSEATYESGFVIDKFPISRPNLTFSTLTVSNMSPEDSSIYLCSVMEEHTTNEKLFFGSGTQLSVL.

This chain connects TRBV5-6 to TRBJ1-6; perhaps TRBD1 as D (6 bases). The V gene lost 2 bases and the J gene lost 10 bases, with 16 bases spanning the gap. CDR1 and CDR2 from the germline V gene are SGHDT and YYEEEE. This CDR3 has 15 residues. As DNA, the CDR3 is TGTGCCAGCAGCTTTAGCAGGGGAGTAGGGTCACCCCTCCACTTT. This gives the protein CASSFSRGVGSPLHF. Filled out from reference TRBV5-6 and TRBJ1-6, the complete variable domain reads DAGVTQSPTHLIKTRGQQVTLRCSPKSGHDTVSWYQQALGQGPQFIFQYYEEEERQRGNFPDRFSGHQFPNYSSELNVNALLLGDSALYLCASSFSRGVGSPLHFGNGTRLTVT.